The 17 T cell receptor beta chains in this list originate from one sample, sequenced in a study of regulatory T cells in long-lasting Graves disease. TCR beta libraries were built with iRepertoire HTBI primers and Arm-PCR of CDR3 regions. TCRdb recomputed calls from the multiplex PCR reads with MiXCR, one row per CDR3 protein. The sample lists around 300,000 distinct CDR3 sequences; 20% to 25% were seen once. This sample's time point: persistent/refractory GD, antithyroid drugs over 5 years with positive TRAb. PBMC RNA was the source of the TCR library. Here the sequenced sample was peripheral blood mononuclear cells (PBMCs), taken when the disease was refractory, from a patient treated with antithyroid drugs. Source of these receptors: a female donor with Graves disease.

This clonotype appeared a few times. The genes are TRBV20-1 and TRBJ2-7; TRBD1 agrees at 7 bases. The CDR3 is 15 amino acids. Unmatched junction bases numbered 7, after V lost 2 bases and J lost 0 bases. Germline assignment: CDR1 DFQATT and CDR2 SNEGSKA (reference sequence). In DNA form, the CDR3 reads TGCAGTGCTAGACCACTACGGGACAGCTCCTACGAGCAGTACTTC. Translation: CSARPLRDSSYEQYF.

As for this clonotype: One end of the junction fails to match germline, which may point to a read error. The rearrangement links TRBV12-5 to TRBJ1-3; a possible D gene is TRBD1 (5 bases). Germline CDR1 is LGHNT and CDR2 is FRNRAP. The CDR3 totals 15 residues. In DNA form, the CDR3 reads TGTGTTAGTGGTCGATCGCAGGGCCCTGGAAACACCATATATTTT. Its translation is CVSGRSQGPGNTIYF.

This chain's CDR3 is CASSLYHSSYNEQFF. The CDR3 DNA is TGTGCCAGCAGCTTATACCATTCCTCCTACAATGAGCAGTTCTTC. The V and J genes are TRBV7-2 and TRBJ2-1; D gene ambiguous. Germline V gene lookup returns CDR1 SGHTA and CDR2 FQGNSA. The V and J ends lost 2 bases and 0 bases respectively, with 8 bases between them. This CDR3 is 15 amino acids long.

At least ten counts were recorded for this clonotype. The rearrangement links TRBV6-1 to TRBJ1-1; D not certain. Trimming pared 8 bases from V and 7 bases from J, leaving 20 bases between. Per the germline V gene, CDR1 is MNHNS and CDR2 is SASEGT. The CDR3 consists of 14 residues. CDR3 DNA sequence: TGTGCCAGCGCCGAGAGCGGCAGCAGCATTGAAGCTTTCTTT. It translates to CASAESGSSIEAFF.

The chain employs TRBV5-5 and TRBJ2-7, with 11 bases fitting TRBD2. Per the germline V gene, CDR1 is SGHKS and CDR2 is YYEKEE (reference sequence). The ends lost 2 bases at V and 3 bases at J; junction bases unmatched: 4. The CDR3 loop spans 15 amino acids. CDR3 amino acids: CASSFTSGGIYEQYF. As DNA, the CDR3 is TGTGCCAGCAGCTTTACTAGCGGGGGAATCTACGAGCAGTACTTC. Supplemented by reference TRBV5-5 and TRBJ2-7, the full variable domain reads DAGVTQSPTHLIKTRGQQVTLRCSPISGHKSVSWYQQVLGQGPQFIFQYYEKEERGRGNFPDRFSARQFPNYSSELNVNALLLGDSALYLCASSFTSGGIYEQYFGPGTRLTVT.

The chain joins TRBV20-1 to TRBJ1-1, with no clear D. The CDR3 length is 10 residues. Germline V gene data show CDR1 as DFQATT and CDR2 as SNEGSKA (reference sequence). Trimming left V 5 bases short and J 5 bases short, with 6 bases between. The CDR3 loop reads CSARWTEAFF. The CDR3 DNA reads TGCAGTGCTCGGTGGACTGAAGCTTTCTTT.

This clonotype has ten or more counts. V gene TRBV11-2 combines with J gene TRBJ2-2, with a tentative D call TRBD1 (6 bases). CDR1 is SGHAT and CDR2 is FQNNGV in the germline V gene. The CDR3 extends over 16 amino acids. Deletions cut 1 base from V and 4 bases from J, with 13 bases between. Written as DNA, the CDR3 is TGTGCCAGCAGCTTAGCCCCGGGACATGTCACCGGGGAGCTGTTTTTT. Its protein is CASSLAPGHVTGELFF.

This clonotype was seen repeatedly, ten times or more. The CDR3 bases are TGCGCCAGCAGCTCCTGGACCGGGAACTATGGCTACACCTTC. Translating gives CASSSWTGNYGYTF. The gene calls are TRBV4-1 and TRBJ1-2; no reliable D call. Per the germline V gene, CDR1 is MGHRA and CDR2 is YSYEKL. The CDR3 contains 14 residues. Trimming pared 5 bases from V and 2 bases from J, leaving 12 bases between.

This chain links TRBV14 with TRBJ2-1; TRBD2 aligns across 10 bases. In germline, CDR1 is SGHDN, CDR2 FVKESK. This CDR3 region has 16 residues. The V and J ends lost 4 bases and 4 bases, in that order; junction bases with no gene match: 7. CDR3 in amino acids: CASSLTGSGRYNEQFF. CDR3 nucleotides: TGTGCCAGCAGCCTGACTGGTAGCGGGAGGTACAATGAGCAGTTCTTC. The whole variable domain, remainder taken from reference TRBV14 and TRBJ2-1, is EAGVTQFPSHSVIEKGQTVTLRCDPISGHDNLYWYRRVMGKEIKFLLHFVKESKQDESGMPNNRFLAERTGGTYSTLKVQPAELEDSGVYFCASSLTGSGRYNEQFFGPGTRLTVL.

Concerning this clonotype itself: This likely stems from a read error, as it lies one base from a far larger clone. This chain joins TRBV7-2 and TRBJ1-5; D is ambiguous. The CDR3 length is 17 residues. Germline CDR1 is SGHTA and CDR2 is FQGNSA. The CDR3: CAQDVNRVLYSNHPQHF. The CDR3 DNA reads TGTGCCCAAGATGTAAACCGGGTCCTTTATAGCAATCACCCCCAGCATTTT. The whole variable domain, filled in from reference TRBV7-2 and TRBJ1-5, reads GAGVSQSPSNKVTEKGKDVELRCDPISGHTALYWYRQSLGQGLEFLIYFQGNSAPDKSGLPSDRFSAERTGGSVSTLTIQRTQQEDSAVYLCAQDVNRVLYSNHPQHFGDGTRLSIL.

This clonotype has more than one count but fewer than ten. CDR3: CASRAGQGTTGELFF. The CDR3 DNA is TGTGCCAGCAGGGCGGGACAGGGAACCACCGGGGAGCTGTTTTTT. V and J are TRBV28 and TRBJ2-2; 9 bases are a match to TRBD1. The germline CDR1 and CDR2 sequences are MDHEN and SYDVKM. V lost 6 bases, J lost 4 bases, and 6 bases stayed unmatched. The CDR3 has 15 residues.

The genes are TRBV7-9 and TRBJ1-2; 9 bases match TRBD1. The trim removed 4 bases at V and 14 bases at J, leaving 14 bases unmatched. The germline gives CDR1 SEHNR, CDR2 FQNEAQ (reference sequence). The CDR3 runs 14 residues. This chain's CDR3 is CASSSQDRGIAGTF. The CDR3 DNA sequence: TGTGCCAGCAGCTCCCAGGACAGGGGAATAGCGGGAACCTTC.

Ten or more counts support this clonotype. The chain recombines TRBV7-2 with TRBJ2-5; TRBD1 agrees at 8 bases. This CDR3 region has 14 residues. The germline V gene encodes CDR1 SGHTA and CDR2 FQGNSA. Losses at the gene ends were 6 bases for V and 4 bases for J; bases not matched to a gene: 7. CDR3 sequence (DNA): TGTGCCAGCAGTGCTACAGGGGGAGCAGAGACCCAGTACTTC. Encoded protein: CASSATGGAETQYF.

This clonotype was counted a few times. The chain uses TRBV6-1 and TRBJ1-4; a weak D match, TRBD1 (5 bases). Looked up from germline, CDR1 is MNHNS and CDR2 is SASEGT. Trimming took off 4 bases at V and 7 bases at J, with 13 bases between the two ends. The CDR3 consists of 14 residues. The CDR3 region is CASSAGTGGEKLFF. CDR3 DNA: TGTGCCAGCAGTGCCGGGACTGGGGGTGAAAAACTGTTTTTT.

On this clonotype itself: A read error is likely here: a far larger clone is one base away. The CDR3 coding sequence is TGTGCCAGCAGGGAGACAGAACGGAAAGACTATGGCTACGCCTTC. This codes for CASRETERKDYGYAF. The chain is built from TRBV12-3 or TRBV12-4 and TRBJ1-2; D perhaps matches TRBD1 (5 bases). The CDR3 runs 15 residues.

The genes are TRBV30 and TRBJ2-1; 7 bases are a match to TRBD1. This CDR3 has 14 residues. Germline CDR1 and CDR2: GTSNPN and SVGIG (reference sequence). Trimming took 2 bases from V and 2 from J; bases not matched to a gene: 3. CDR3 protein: CAWSYDRAYNEQFF. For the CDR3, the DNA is TGTGCCTGGAGTTATGACAGGGCCTACAATGAGCAGTTCTTC. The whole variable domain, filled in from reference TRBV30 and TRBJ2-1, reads SQTIHQWPATLVQPVGSPLSLECTVEGTSNPNLYWYRQAAGRGLQLLFYSVGIGQISSEVPQNLSASRPQDRQFILSSKKLLLSDSGFYLCAWSYDRAYNEQFFGPGTRLTVL.

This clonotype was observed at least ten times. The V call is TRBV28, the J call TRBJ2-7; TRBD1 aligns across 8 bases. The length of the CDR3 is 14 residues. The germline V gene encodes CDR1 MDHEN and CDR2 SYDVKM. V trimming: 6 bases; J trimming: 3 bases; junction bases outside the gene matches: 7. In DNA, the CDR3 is TGTGCCAGCAGGGGTACCGGGACAGGCTACGAGCAGTACTTC. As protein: CASRGTGTGYEQYF.